The source of this TCR beta chain is a study of shared clonotypes between healthy human individuals. Study-level background: A donor's plate count was three for CD4 naive and three for CD4 memory; CD8 naive had two and CD8 memory one.

Overall study results and limits: Some clonotypes were shared by all four sorted-subset donors, while others were not shared. The non-shared ones had lower generation probabilities than the shared ones. Genetic and exposure-history diversity was limited by the few donors.

For this clone: The antigen is not known.

The data were produced by immunoSEQ multiplex PCR, yet TCRdb's version contains in-frame clones alone and is incomplete. The repertoire holds fewer than 1.4 million clones, with approximately 78% as singletons. This sequence was found in a man younger than 30 in good health. Some clones in this sample may be carry-over from other donors' samples. Sequencing used memory CD4+ T cells from PBMCs. Subset described: CD45RA-negative fraction.

CDR3 sequence reads: CASSEGGTGVYEQYF. CDR3 DNA: TGTGCCAGCAGTGAAGGCGGGACAGGGGTCTACGAGCAGTACTTC. V usage is TRBV6-1 and J usage is TRBJ2-7; 10 bases agree with TRBD1. Looked up from germline, CDR1 is MNHNS and CDR2 is SASEGT. The CDR3 runs 15 residues. V shed 1 base, J shed 3 bases, and the junction held 3 bases outside the gene matches.